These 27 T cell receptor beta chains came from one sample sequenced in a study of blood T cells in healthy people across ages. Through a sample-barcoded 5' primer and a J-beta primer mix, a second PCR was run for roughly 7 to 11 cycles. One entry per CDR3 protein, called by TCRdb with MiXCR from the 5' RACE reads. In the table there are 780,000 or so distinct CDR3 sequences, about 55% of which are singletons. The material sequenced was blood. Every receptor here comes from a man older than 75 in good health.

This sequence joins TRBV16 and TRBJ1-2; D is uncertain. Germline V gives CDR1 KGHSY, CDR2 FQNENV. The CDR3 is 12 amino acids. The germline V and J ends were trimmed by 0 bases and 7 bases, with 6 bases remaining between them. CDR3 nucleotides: TGTGCCAGCAGCCAATCACGGGTTGGCTACACCTTC. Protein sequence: CASSQSRVGYTF.

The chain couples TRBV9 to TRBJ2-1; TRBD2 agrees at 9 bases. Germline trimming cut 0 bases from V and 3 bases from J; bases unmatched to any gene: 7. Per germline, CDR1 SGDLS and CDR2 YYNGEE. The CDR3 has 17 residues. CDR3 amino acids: CASSVASLAGRYNEQFF. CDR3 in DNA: TGTGCCAGCAGCGTAGCTTCACTAGCGGGCCGCTACAATGAGCAGTTCTTC.

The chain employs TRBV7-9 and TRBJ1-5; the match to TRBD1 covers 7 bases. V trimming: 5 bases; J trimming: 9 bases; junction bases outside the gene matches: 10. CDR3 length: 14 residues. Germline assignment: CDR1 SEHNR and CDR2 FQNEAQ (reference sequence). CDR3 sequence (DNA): TGTGCCAGCAGCCATACAGGGGCGCCGGGGCCCCAGCATTTT. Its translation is CASSHTGAPGPQHF.

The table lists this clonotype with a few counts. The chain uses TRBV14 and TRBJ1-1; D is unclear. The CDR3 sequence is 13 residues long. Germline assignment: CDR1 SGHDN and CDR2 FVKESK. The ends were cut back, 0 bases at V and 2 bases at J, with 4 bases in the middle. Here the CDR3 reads CASSQDRNTEAFF. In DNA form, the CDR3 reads TGTGCCAGCAGCCAAGACAGAAACACTGAAGCTTTCTTT.

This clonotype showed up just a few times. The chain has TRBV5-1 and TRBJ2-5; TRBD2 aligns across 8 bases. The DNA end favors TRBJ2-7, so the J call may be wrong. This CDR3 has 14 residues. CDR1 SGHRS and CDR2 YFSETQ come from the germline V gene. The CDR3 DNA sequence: TGCGCCAGCAGCTCGGGACTAGTCACCTACGAGCAGTACTTC. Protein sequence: CASSSGLVTYEQYF.

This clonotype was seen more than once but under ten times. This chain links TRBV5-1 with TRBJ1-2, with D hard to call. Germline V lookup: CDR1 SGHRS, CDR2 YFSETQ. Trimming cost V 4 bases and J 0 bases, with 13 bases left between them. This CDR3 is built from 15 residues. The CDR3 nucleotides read TGCGCCAGCAGCCCAGGAGACCGCGCTAACTATGGCTACACCTTC. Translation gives CASSPGDRANYGYTF.

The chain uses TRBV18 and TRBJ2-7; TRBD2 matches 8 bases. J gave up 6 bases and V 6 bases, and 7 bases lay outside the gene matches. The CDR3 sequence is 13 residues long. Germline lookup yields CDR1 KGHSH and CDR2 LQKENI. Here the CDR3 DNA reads TGTGCCAGCTCGGGACTAGAAGGCCTCGAGCAGTACTTC. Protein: CASSGLEGLEQYF.

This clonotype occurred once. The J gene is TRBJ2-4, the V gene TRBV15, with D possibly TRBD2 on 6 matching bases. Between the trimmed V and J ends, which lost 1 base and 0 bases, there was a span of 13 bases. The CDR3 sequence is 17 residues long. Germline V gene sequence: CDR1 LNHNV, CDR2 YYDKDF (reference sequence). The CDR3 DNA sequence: TGTGCCACCAGCAGAGGTGGGACTGCATTAGCCAAAAACATTCAGTACTTC. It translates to CATSRGGTALAKNIQYF.

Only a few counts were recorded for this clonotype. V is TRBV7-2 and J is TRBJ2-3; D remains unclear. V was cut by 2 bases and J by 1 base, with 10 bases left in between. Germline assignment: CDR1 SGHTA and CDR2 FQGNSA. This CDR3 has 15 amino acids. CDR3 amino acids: CASSLPILGTDTQYF. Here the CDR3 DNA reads TGTGCCAGCAGCTTACCTATCCTCGGCACAGATACGCAGTATTTT.

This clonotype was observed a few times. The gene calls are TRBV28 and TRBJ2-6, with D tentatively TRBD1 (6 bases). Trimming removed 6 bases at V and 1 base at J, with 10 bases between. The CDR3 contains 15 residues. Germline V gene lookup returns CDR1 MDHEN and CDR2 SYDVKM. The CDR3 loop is CASSKQGSGANVLTF. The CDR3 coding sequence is TGTGCCAGCAGCAAACAGGGTTCTGGGGCCAACGTCCTGACTTTC.

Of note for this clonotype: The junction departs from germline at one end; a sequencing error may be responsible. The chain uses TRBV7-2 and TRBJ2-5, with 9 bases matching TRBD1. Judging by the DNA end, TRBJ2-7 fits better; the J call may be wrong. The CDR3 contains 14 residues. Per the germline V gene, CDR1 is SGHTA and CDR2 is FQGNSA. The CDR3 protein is CASRQTGGSHEQYF. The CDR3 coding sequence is TGTGCCAGCAGACAAACAGGGGGCTCCCACGAGCAGTACTTC.

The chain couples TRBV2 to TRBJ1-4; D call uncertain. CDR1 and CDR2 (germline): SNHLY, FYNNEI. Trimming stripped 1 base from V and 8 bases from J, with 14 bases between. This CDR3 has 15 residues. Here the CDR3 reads CASSEGPWHGEKLFF. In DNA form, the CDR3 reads TGTGCCAGCAGTGAAGGGCCGTGGCACGGCGAAAAACTGTTTTTT.

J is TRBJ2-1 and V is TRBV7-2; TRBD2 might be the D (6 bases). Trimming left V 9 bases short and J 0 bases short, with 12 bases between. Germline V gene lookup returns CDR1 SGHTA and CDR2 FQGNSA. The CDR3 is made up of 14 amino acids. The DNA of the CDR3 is TGTGCCAGTCCAGCGGGTCGCTCCTACAATGAGCAGTTCTTC. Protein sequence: CASPAGRSYNEQFF. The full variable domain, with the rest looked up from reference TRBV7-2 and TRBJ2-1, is GAGVSQSPSNKVTEKGKDVELRCDPISGHTALYWYRQSLGQGLEFLIYFQGNSAPDKSGLPSDRFSAERTGGSVSTLTIQRTQQEDSAVYLCASPAGRSYNEQFFGPGTRLTVL.

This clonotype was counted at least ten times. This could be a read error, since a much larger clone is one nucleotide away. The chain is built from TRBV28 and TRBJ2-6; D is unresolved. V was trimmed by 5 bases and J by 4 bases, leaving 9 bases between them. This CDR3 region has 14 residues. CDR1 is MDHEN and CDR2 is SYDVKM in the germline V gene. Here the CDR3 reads CASSASRGANVLTF. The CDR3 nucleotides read TGTGCCAGCAGTGCGTCGAGGGGGGCCAACGTCCTGACTTTC.

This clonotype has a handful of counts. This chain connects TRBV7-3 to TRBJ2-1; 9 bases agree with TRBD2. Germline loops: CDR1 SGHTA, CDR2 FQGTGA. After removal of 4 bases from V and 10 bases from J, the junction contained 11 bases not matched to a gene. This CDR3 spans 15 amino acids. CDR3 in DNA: TGTGCCAGCAGCTCAACTAGCGGGCCCCCATCCGAGCAGTTCTTC. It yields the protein CASSSTSGPPSEQFF. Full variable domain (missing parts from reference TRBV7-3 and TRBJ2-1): GAGVSQTPSNKVTEKGKYVELRCDPISGHTALYWYRQSLGQGPEFLIYFQGTGAADDSGLPNDRFFAVRPEGSVSTLKIQRTERGDSAVYLCASSSTSGPPSEQFFGPGTRLTVL.

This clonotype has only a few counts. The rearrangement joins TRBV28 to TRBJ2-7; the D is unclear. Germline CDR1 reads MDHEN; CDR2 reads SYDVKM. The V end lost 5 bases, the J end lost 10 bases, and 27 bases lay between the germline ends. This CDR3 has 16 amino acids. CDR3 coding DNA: TGTGCCAGCAGTCCACCCGACTCGCAGGCACGGTATGCCCAGTACTTC. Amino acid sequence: CASSPPDSQARYAQYF. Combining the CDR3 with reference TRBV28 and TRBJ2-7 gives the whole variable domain DVKVTQSSRYLVKRTGEKVFLECVQDMDHENMFWYRQDPGLGLRLIYFSYDVKMKEKGDIPEGYSVSREKKERFSLILESASTNQTSMYLCASSPPDSQARYAQYFGPGTRLTVT.

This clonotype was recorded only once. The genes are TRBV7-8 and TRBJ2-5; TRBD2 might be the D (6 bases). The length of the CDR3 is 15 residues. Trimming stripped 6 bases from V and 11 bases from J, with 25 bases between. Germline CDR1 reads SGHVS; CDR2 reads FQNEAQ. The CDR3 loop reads CASSSRLGPSGEQYF. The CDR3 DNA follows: TGTGCCAGCAGTTCTAGACTAGGGCCCTCTGGGGAGCAGTACTTC.

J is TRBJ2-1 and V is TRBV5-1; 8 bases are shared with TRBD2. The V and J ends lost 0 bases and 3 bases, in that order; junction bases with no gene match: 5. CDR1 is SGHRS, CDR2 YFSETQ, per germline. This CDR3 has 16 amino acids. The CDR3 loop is CASSLDPGGDYNEQFF. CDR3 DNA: TGCGCCAGCAGCTTGGACCCGGGAGGGGACTACAATGAGCAGTTCTTC.

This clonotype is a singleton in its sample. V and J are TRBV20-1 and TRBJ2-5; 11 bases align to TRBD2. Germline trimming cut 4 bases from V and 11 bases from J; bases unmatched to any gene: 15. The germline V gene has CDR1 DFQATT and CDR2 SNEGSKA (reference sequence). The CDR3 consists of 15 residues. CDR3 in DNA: TGCAGTGCTAAATCCGGGACTAGCGGAAACAATGAGCAGTACTTC. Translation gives CSAKSGTSGNNEQYF.

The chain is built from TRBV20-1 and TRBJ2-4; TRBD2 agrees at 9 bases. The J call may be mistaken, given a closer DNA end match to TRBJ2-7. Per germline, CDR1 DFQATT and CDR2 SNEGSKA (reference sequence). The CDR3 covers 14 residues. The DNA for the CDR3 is TGCAGTGCTAGGGATAGCGGGAGATTCTCCGAGCAGTACTTC. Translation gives CSARDSGRFSEQYF.

The CDR3 nucleotides read TGCAGTGCTAGGCCGAAGGGGTTTATGCCAGATACGCAGTATTTT. Translation gives CSARPKGFMPDTQYF. The gene calls are TRBV20-1 and TRBJ2-3, with D maybe TRBD1 (5 bases). The germline V and J ends were trimmed by 3 bases and 4 bases, with 17 bases remaining between them. This CDR3 is built from 15 residues. The germline V gene has CDR1 DFQATT and CDR2 SNEGSKA (reference sequence).

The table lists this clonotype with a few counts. The CDR3 DNA sequence: TGTGCCAGCAGCTTGGCCCTGACAGGCGCACACAGATACGCGTATTTT. It encodes CASSLALTGAHRYAYF. The rearrangement links TRBV5-5 to TRBJ2-3; weak D call: TRBD1 (6 bases). The CDR3 is made up of 16 amino acids. The V end lost 0 bases, the J end lost 14 bases, and 25 bases lay between the germline ends. CDR1 and CDR2 from the germline V gene are SGHKS and YYEKEE (reference sequence).

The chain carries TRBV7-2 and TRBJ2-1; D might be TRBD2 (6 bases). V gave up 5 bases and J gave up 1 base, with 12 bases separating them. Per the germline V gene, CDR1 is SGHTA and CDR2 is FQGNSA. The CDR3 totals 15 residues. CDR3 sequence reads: CASSPMAGSYNEQFF. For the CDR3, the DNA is TGTGCCAGCAGCCCGATGGCGGGATCCTACAATGAGCAGTTCTTC.

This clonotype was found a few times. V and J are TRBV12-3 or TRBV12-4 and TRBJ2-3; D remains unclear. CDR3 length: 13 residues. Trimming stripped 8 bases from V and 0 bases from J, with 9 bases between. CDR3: CASHRSSTDTQYF. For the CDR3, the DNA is TGTGCCAGCCATAGGTCTAGCACAGATACGCAGTATTTT.

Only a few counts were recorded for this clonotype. CDR3 DNA sequence: TGTGCCAGCAGGGCGACAGGGGGCCGCTACGAGCAGTACTTC. It encodes CASRATGGRYEQYF. The V gene is TRBV6-5, the J gene TRBJ2-7, with 10 bases aligning to TRBD1. The germline CDR1 and CDR2 sequences are MNHEY and SVGAGI. The V segment lost 6 bases and the J segment 3 bases; nucleotides outside the gene matches: 5. The CDR3 is made up of 14 amino acids.

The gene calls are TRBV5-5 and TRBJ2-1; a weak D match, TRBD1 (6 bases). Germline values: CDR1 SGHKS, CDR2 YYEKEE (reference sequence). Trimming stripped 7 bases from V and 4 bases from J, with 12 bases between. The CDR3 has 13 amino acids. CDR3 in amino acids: CASREGQYNEQFF. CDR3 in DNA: TGTGCCAGCCGAGAGGGACAATACAATGAGCAGTTCTTC.

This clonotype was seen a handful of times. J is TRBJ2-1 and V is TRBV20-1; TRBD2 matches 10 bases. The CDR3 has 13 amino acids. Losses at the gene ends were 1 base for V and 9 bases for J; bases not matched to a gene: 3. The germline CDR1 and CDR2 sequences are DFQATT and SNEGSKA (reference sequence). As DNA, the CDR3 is TGCAGTGCTAGAGGAGCGGGAGGGAGTGAGCAGTTCTTC. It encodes CSARGAGGSEQFF.